This T cell receptor beta chain was profiled in a study of blood T cell repertoires in COVID-19. Overall study context: Acute and convalescent COVID-19 specimens originated in the United States, Italy and Spain.

In terms of age and location, participants ranged from about 18 to 95 years and lived in approximately 26 US areas. Participants' own reports of clinical history determined their cohort assignment. Authors' methods: Estimated nucleated cell counts came from reference gene primer amplification. Profiling relied on immunoSEQ multiplex PCR, and the TCRdb table lists in-frame clones only, not all of them. V, J and clone size reflect that table, while D and trimming were determined from the DNA. The sample records 350,000 to 400,000 clones, more than 75% being singletons. V was shortened by 4 bases and J by 4 bases, with 20 bases between the two germline ends. CDR3 size: 16 residues. CDR1 is SGDLS and CDR2 is YYNGEE in the germline V gene.

This chain links TRBV9 with TRBJ1-2; tentatively, D is TRBD1 (6 bases). Sequenced sample: PBMCs or T cells enriched from blood (not recorded which). This TCR derives from a woman between 18 and 30 years old who had recovered from COVID-19. The CDR3 DNA is TGTGCCAGCAGCCTCCGGACAGTCTCCGAGGGCTATGGCTACACCTTC. This codes for CASSLRTVSEGYGYTF.